The 26 T cell receptor beta chains below all came from one sample that was sequenced in a study of regulatory T cells in long-lasting Graves disease. As for time point: newly diagnosed GD, antithyroid drugs for less than 3 months. Extracted PBMC RNA gave rise to the TCR library. Through Arm-PCR of CDR3 regions and iRepertoire HTBI primers, TCR beta libraries were built. TCRdb fed the multiplex PCR reads into MiXCR, producing one record per CDR3 protein. Found here are 510,000 or so distinct CDR3 sequences, about 11% of them singletons; the top ten hold approximately 9.6%. The data were also submitted as part of a second study, on T cells in Graves' hyperthyroidism and ophthalmopathy.

The source material was peripheral blood mononuclear cells (PBMCs), sampled at new diagnosis, from a patient treated with antithyroid drugs. The receptors come from a woman in her twenties or thirties with Graves disease.

This clonotype occurred many times. The chain links TRBV7-2 to TRBJ2-1; TRBD2 matches 8 bases. After removal of 6 bases from V and 0 bases from J, the junction contained 4 bases not matched to a gene. The length of the CDR3 is 15 residues. Per the germline V gene, CDR1 is SGHTA and CDR2 is FQGNSA. This CDR3 is CASRPSGSSYNEQFF. CDR3 DNA sequence: TGTGCCAGCAGGCCAAGCGGGAGCTCCTACAATGAGCAGTTCTTC.

The table lists this clonotype with many counts. This chain joins TRBV2 and TRBJ1-4; 9 bases agree with TRBD1. The V gene end was trimmed by 4 bases and the J gene end by 10 bases; junction bases not matched to a gene: 7. Germline V gene lookup returns CDR1 SNHLY and CDR2 FYNNEI. The CDR3 is made up of 14 amino acids. CDR3 in amino acids: CASSGTGAVGKLFF. CDR3 in DNA: TGTGCCAGCAGTGGGACAGGGGCAGTCGGAAAACTGTTTTTT. Combining the CDR3 with reference TRBV2 and TRBJ1-4 gives the whole variable domain EPEVTQTPSHQVTQMGQEVILRCVPISNHLYFYWYRQILGQKVEFLVSFYNNEISEKSEIFDDQFSVERPDGSNFTLKIRSTKLEDSAMYFCASSGTGAVGKLFFGSGTQLSVL.

The table lists this clonotype with many counts. The chain carries TRBV20-1 and TRBJ2-3; D call uncertain. Trimming took off 6 bases at V and 0 bases at J, with 7 bases between the two ends. Germline assignment: CDR1 DFQATT and CDR2 SNEGSKA (reference sequence). There are 12 residues in the CDR3. CDR3 amino acids: CSAETSTDTQYF. In DNA form, the CDR3 reads TGCAGTGCGGAGACCAGCACAGATACGCAGTATTTT.

The chain combines TRBV12-3 or TRBV12-4 with TRBJ2-7; D assignment may be TRBD1 or TRBD2 (6 bases each). Trimming took off 4 bases at V and 4 bases at J, with 29 bases between the two ends. CDR3 length equals 19 residues. CDR3 in amino acids: CASSSAAGPLGRGMYEQYF. The CDR3, as DNA: TGTGCCAGCAGTTCTGCCGCGGGGCCCTTAGGAAGGGGGATGTACGAGCAGTACTTC.

This clonotype was counted between two and nine times. The genes are TRBV24-1 and TRBJ2-7; D is tentatively TRBD1 or TRBD2 (5 bases each). V was trimmed by 10 bases and J by 6 bases, leaving 18 bases between them. Germline CDR1 is KGHDR and CDR2 is SFDVKD. The CDR3 is made up of 13 amino acids. The DNA of the CDR3 is TGTGCCACTCAACCGGGGCCTGACGGCGAGCAGTACTTC. Translated, it gives CATQPGPDGEQYF.

This clonotype appeared many times. The rearrangement links TRBV20-1 to TRBJ2-7; D gene uncertain. CDR3 length: 14 amino acids. Germline CDR1 DFQATT, CDR2 SNEGSKA (reference sequence). Trimming pared 4 bases from V and 4 bases from J, leaving 17 bases between. CDR3 region: CSATMASSRYEQYF. Here the CDR3 DNA reads TGCAGTGCTACGATGGCTAGTTCGCGTTACGAGCAGTACTTC.

This clonotype occurred many times. This rearrangement joins TRBV6-2 or TRBV6-3 to TRBJ1-1, with unresolved D. CDR1 is MNHEY, CDR2 SVGEGT, per germline. The CDR3 length is 15 residues. V lost 2 bases, J lost 0 bases, and 10 bases lay in between. CDR3 region: CASSYDPKMNTEAFF. The CDR3 bases are TGTGCCAGCAGTTACGATCCGAAAATGAACACTGAAGCTTTCTTT.

This clonotype was detected only a few times. CDR3 residues: CAISGQDTDTQYF. The CDR3 DNA reads as TGTGCCATCAGTGGGCAGGACACAGATACGCAGTATTTT. V and J are TRBV10-3 and TRBJ2-3; D unresolved. This CDR3 spans 13 amino acids. V was shortened by 4 bases and J by 2 bases, with 7 bases between the two germline ends. The germline V gene encodes CDR1 ENHRY and CDR2 SYGVKD.

This clonotype was detected ten times or more. J is TRBJ2-7 and V is TRBV5-6; D ambiguous. This CDR3 is built from 14 residues. Germline CDR1 and CDR2: SGHDT and YYEEEE. V lost 2 bases to trimming and J lost 0 bases, with 9 bases between them. CDR3 loop: CASSLEASSYEQYF. The DNA for the CDR3 is TGTGCCAGCAGCTTAGAGGCGAGCTCCTACGAGCAGTACTTC.

This clonotype was picked up many times. J is TRBJ2-1 and V is TRBV2, with D perhaps TRBD2 (6 bases). This CDR3 region has 15 residues. From germline, CDR1 is SNHLY and CDR2 FYNNEI. Trimming shortened V by 3 bases and J by 8 bases, and 17 bases separated the two germline ends. This chain's CDR3 is CASSEERLGGDEQFF. The CDR3 DNA is TGTGCCAGCAGTGAGGAGAGACTCGGGGGAGATGAGCAGTTCTTC.

There are many counts of this clonotype. The genes are TRBV19 and TRBJ2-5, with a weak D call TRBD2 (6 bases). V lost 6 bases, J lost 4 bases, and 12 bases lay in between. CDR1 is LNHDA and CDR2 is SQIVND in the germline V gene (reference sequence). The CDR3 contains 13 residues. CDR3 sequence reads: CASRRTIIETQYF. Here the CDR3 DNA reads TGTGCCAGTAGGCGGACTATCATAGAGACCCAGTACTTC.

This clonotype occurred a few times. A clone one base away is much larger, so this may be a read error. The chain carries TRBV2 and TRBJ1-2; D gene uncertain. Germline CDR1 and CDR2: SNHLY and FYNNEI. This CDR3 contains 14 residues. The CDR3, as DNA: TGTGACAGCAGTGAAAGGGCAAGAAACTATGGCTACACCTTC. Protein: CDSSERARNYGYTF.

The chain is built from TRBV29-1 and TRBJ2-1, with 8 bases lining up with TRBD1. Trimming removed 2 bases from V and 1 base from J; junction bases left unmatched: 7. This CDR3 region has 16 residues. The germline V gene encodes CDR1 SQVTM and CDR2 ANQGSEA. The CDR3 region has the DNA TGCAGCGTTGAACGGAGAGGACAGGGATCCTACAATGAGCAGTTCTTC. This sequence encodes CSVERRGQGSYNEQFF.

The rearrangement links TRBV13 to TRBJ2-7; 9 bases line up with TRBD1. The CDR3 is 15 residues long. The germline gives CDR1 PRHDT, CDR2 FYEKMQ (reference sequence). V was pared by 4 bases and J by 3 bases, with 7 bases of the junction left unmatched. The DNA of the CDR3 is TGTGCCAGCAGCTGGGGGGGACAGGGAAACTACGAGCAGTACTTC. Encoded protein: CASSWGGQGNYEQYF.

V and J are TRBV6-9 and TRBJ1-1, with D tentatively TRBD1 (6 bases). V lost 1 base to trimming and J lost 5 bases, with 14 bases between them. CDR1 is MNHGY and CDR2 is SVAAGI in the germline V gene. The CDR3 runs 15 residues. The CDR3 spells CASSYWGGRGTEAFF. DNA of the CDR3: TGTGCCAGCAGTTATTGGGGGGGGCGCGGAACTGAAGCTTTCTTT.

V gene TRBV11-3 combines with J gene TRBJ1-3; D is undetermined. Trimming cost V 2 bases and J 3 bases, with 14 bases left between them. The CDR3 contains 16 residues. The germline V gene has CDR1 SGHNT and CDR2 YENEEA. CDR3 nucleotides: TGTGCCAGCAGCTTAATTACGTCCCTCCATGGAAACACCATATATTTT. Residues: CASSLITSLHGNTIYF.

For this clonotype: This may stem from a read error, because a much larger clone lies one nucleotide away. V is TRBV2 and J is TRBJ1-4; no clear D gene. The CDR3 runs to 14 residues. CDR1 and CDR2 (germline): SNHLY, FYNNEI. CDR3: CASSEWAGNEELFF. The CDR3 DNA sequence: TGTGCCAGCAGTGAGTGGGCGGGGAATGAAGAACTGTTTTTT.

In this sample, this clonotype turned up many times. J is TRBJ1-2 and V is TRBV24-1; D not resolved. Germline-derived CDR1 and CDR2 are KGHDR and SFDVKD. The CDR3 is 14 amino acids. Trimming removed 7 bases at V and 2 bases at J, with 13 bases between. The CDR3, as DNA: TGTGCCACCAGACAAAACACCGGGAACTATGGCTACACCTTC. It is translated as CATRQNTGNYGYTF.

This chain joins TRBV9 and TRBJ1-2; 11 bases align to TRBD1. The CDR3 is made up of 17 amino acids. CDR1 is SGDLS and CDR2 is YYNGEE in the germline V gene. V lost 3 bases, J lost 6 bases, and 13 bases stayed unmatched. DNA for the CDR3: TGTGCCAGCAGCGCCATAACCGGGACAGGGGGTTCTGATGGCTACACCTTC. It yields the protein CASSAITGTGGSDGYTF.

Many counts were recorded for this clonotype. The chain joins TRBV13 to TRBJ1-1, with 10 bases lining up with TRBD1. The length of the CDR3 is 19 residues. Germline-derived CDR1 and CDR2 are PRHDT and FYEKMQ (reference sequence). V lost 1 base and J lost 0; bases outside the gene matches: 11. CDR3 in amino acids: CASSLEGLGTGEMNTEAFF. The CDR3 region has the DNA TGTGCCAGCAGCTTAGAGGGGTTGGGGACAGGGGAAATGAACACTGAAGCTTTCTTT. Filled out from reference TRBV13 and TRBJ1-1, the complete variable domain reads AAGVIQSPRHLIKEKRETATLKCYPIPRHDTVYWYQQGPGQDPQFLISFYEKMQSDKGSIPDRFSAQQFSDYHSELNMSSLELGDSALYFCASSLEGLGTGEMNTEAFFGQGTRLTVV.

A few counts support this clonotype. This sequence joins TRBV28 and TRBJ2-3, with TRBD1 matching 9 bases. Germline CDR1 is MDHEN and CDR2 is SYDVKM. The length of the CDR3 is 14 residues. Losses at the gene ends were 8 bases for V and 2 bases for J; bases not matched to a gene: 5. This CDR3 reads CASYGQGTTDTQYF. CDR3 DNA: TGTGCCAGCTACGGACAGGGGACCACAGATACGCAGTATTTT.

The chain combines TRBV6-1 with TRBJ2-1; 8 nucleotides align to TRBD2. This CDR3 has 13 residues. CDR1 is MNHNS and CDR2 is SASEGT in the germline V gene. J was trimmed by 7 bases and V by 5 bases; bases with no gene match: 4. The CDR3 here is CASSMRGANEQFF. The DNA of the CDR3 is TGTGCCAGCAGTATGCGGGGGGCTAATGAGCAGTTCTTC.

Ten or more counts support this clonotype. The genes are TRBV18 and TRBJ2-5; D gene uncertain. The CDR3 contains 15 residues. The germline V and J ends were trimmed by 3 bases and 0 bases, with 11 bases remaining between them. Looked up from germline, CDR1 is KGHSH and CDR2 is LQKENI. In DNA, the CDR3 is TGTGCCAGCTCACCTTCGACAAGAAACCAAGAGACCCAGTACTTC. Translating gives CASSPSTRNQETQYF.

This clonotype came up many times. The chain has TRBV7-2 and TRBJ2-1; 7 nucleotides line up with TRBD2. CDR1 and CDR2 (germline): SGHTA, FQGNSA. The CDR3 covers 15 residues. V shed 5 bases, J shed 6 bases, and the junction held 10 bases outside the gene matches. The CDR3 loop reads CASSRGSTQGNEQFF. The CDR3 nucleotides read TGTGCCAGCAGCCGCGGGAGCACTCAGGGCAATGAGCAGTTCTTC.

This clonotype was seen many times. The gene calls are TRBV27 and TRBJ2-7; perhaps TRBD1 as D (6 bases). Germline V gene data show CDR1 as MNHEY and CDR2 as SMNVEV (reference sequence). The CDR3 sequence is 14 residues long. V shed 5 bases and J shed 2 bases, with 13 bases lying between them. The DNA of the CDR3 is TGTGCCAGCAGTCTGACGACAGGACCCTACGAGCAGTACTTC. This gives the protein CASSLTTGPYEQYF.

The table lists this clonotype with many counts. J is TRBJ2-5 and V is TRBV18, with D unresolved. CDR1 and CDR2 from the germline V gene are KGHSH and LQKENI. The CDR3 totals 14 residues. Between the trimmed V and J ends, which lost 3 bases and 1 base, there was a span of 9 bases. CDR3 sequence (DNA): TGTGCCAGCTCACCCCTTGTCACCCAAGAGACCCAGTACTTC. As protein: CASSPLVTQETQYF.